This T cell receptor (beta chain) was obtained from a study of blood T cell repertoires in COVID-19. Germline values: CDR1 LNHDA, CDR2 SQIVND (reference sequence). V was shortened by 0 bases and J by 2 bases, with 7 bases between the two germline ends. This CDR3 region has 14 residues. Only in-frame clones appear in the TCRdb table, and some are missing; sequencing was by immunoSEQ multiplex PCR. The sample records 310,000 or so clones, around 87% being singletons. This chain connects TRBV19 to TRBJ1-2; unclear D gene. The receptor was isolated from a man over 45 with active or convalescent COVID-19. Sequenced material: peripheral blood. This chain's CDR3 is CASSIEGGNYGYTF. DNA of the CDR3: TGTGCCAGTAGTATAGAGGGAGGGAACTATGGCTACACCTTC.